The clone carrying this TCR beta chain has just a few counts. The antigen remains unidentified. The record originates from a study of naive and memory T cell subsets. Two oligonucleotides, mixed equimolar, formed the beta constant-region primer covering TRBC1 and TRBC2. The ligated cDNA underwent four PCR rounds using SP2 and nested alpha and beta constant-region primers. Each CDR3 protein is one row after TCRdb ran MiXCR on the UMI-ligation and nested PCR reads. The repertoire holds some 110,000 distinct CDR3 sequences, with 13% to 15% as singletons. Overall study findings and caveats: Possibly reflecting memory cells re-expressing CD45RA, a few larger clonotypes occurred in naive repertoires, especially CD8.

This clonotype was obtained from a human donor in good health. Sequenced: naive CD8+ T cells from blood.

The CDR3 coding sequence is TGCGCCAGCAGCCAAGAAGCGGAGAGGATCCAAGAGACCCAGTACTTC. This encodes CASSQEAERIQETQYF. The chain combines TRBV4-3 with TRBJ2-5; TRBD2 might be the D (5 bases). From germline, CDR1 is LGHNA and CDR2 YSLEER. Trimming stripped 0 bases from V and 1 base from J, with 12 bases between. The CDR3 runs 16 residues.